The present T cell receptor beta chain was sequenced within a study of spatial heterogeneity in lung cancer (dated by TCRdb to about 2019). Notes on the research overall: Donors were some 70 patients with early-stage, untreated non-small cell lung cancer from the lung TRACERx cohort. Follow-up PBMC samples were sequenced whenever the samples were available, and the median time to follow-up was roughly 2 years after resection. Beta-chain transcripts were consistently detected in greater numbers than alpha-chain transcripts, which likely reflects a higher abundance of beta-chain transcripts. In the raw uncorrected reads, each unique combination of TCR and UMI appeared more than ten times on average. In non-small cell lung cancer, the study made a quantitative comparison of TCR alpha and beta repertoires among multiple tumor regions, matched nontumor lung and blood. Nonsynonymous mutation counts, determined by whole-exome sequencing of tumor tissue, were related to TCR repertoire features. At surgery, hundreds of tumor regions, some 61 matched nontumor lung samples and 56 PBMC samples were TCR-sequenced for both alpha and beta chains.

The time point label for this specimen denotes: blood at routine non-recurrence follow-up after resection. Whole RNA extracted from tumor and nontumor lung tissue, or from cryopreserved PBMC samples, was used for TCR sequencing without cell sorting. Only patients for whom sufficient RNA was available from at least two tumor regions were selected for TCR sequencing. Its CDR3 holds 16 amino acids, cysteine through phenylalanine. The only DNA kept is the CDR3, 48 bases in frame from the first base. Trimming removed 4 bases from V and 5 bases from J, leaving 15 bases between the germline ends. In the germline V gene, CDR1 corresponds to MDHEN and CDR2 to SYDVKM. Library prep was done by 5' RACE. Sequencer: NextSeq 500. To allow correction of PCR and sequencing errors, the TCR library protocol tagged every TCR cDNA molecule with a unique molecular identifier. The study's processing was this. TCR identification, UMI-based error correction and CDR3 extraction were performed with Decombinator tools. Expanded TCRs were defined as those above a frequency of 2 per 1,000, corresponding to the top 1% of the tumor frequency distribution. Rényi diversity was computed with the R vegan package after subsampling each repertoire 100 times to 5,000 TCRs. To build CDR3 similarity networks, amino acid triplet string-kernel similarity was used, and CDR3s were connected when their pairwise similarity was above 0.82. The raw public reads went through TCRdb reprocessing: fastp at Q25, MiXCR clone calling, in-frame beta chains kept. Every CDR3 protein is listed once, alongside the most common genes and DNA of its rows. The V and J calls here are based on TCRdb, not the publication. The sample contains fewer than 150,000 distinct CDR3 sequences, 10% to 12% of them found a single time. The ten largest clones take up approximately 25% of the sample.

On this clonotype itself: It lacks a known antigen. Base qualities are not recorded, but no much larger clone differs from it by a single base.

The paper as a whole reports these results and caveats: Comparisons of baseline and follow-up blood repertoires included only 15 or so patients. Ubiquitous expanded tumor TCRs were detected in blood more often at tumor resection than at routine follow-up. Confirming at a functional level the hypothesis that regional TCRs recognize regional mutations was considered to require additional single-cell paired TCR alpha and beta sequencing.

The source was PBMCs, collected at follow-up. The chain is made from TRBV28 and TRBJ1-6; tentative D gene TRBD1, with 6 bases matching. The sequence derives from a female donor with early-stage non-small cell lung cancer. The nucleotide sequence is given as TGTGCCAGCAGTTCTCCGACAGGAATAAATAATTCACCCCTCCACTTT. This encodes CASSSPTGINNSPLHF.